The 2 T cell receptor gamma chains below were found in one sample sequenced in a study of Vδ1+ human thymocytes. Study results and limitations: Thymic TRG and TRD repertoires appeared highly polyclonal, with Gaussian CDR3 length distributions.

The template was reverse-transcribed extracted RNA. Multiplex PCR used pooled V-gene forward primers and a constant-region reverse primer to amplify CDR3s. TCRdb re-called the multiplex PCR reads using CATT. Here the sample spans 10,000 or so gamma-chain clones, roughly two fifths being singletons. Their target antigens are unknown. Input material: Vdelta1+ gamma-delta thymocytes from the thymus. This sample's subset: FACS-sorted CD3+ TCRalphabeta- TCRVdelta1+ TCRVdelta2- thymocytes. The receptors here all came from a boy younger than two who had congenital heart surgery.

This clone turned up a few times. The rearrangement joins TRGV9 to TRGJ1 or TRGJ2. V was pared by 0 bases and J by 12 bases, with 8 bases of the junction left unmatched. This CDR3 spans 12 amino acids. CDR1 is GITISATS and CDR2 is ISYDGTV in the germline V gene (reference sequence). CDR3 loop: CALWEVPVWKLF. The CDR3 bases are TGTGCCTTGTGGGAGGTGCCGGTTTGGAAACTCTTT.

The J gene is TRGJ1 or TRGJ2, the V gene TRGV9. CDR3 length: 12 residues. CDR1 and CDR2 (germline): GITISATS, ISYDGTV (reference sequence). Losses at the gene ends were 5 bases for V and 12 bases for J; bases not matched to a gene: 13. The CDR3 reads CALWVTILGKLF. As DNA, the CDR3 is TGTGCCTTGTGGGTCACAATATTAGGGAAACTCTTT.